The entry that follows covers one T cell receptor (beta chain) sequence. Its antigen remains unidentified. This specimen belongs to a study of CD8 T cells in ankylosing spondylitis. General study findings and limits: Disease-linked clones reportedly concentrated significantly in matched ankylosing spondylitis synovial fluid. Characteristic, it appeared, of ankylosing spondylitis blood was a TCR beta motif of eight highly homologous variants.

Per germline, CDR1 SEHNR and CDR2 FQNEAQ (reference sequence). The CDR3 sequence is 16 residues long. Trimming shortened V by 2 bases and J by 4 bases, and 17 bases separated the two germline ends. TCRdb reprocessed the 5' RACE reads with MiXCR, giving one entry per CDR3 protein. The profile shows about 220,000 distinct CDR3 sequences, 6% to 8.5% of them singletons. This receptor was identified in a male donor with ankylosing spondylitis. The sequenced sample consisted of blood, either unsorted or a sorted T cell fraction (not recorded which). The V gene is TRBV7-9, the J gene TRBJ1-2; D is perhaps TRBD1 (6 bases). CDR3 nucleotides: TGTGCCAGCAGCTTACTTCCGGGACAAAGTTTCTATGGCTACACCTTC. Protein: CASSLLPGQSFYGYTF.